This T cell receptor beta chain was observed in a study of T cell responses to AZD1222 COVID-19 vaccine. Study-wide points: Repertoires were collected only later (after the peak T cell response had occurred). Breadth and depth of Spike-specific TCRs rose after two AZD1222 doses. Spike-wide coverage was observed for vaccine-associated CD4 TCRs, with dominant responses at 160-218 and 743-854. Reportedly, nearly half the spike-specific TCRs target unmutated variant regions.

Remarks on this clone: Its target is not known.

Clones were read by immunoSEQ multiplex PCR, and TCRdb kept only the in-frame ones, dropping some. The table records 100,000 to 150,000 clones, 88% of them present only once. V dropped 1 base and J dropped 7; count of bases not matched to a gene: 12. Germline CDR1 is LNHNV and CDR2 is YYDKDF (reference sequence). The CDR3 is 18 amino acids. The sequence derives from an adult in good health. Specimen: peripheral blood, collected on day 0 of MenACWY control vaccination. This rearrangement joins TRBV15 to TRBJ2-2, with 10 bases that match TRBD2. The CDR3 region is CATSRGFSGRILGGELFF. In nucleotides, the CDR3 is TGTGCCACCAGCAGAGGTTTTAGCGGGAGGATCTTGGGCGGGGAGCTGTTTTTT.